This T cell receptor (beta chain) appears in the sequencing data of a study of cytomegalovirus exposure and HLA in healthy donors. Whole-study results and caveats: It was reported in a later analysis that an Asian-associated ancestry cluster showed fewer N-insertions than the approximately 700-donor mean. Later analysis suggested links between common viral pathogens and several top significant clusters. The authors later found HLA-associated TCR beta chains more clonally expanded than equally common others. For most subjects, TCR beta sequences were reported to predict HLA-A and HLA-B alleles with accuracy.

With V trimmed by 6 bases and J by 5 bases, 6 bases remained unmatched. CDR1 and CDR2 from the germline V gene are LNHNV and YYDKDF (reference sequence). The CDR3 consists of 13 residues. As for this clone: No antigen is known for it.

The PCR used 60 Vbeta and 13 Jbeta primers. Libraries were prepared by immunoSEQ multiplex PCR; TCRdb keeps only in-frame clonotypes and omits some of them. The data show 85,000 to 90,000 clones, 90% seen once. This clonotype was sampled from a man aged 18 to 29 in good health and CMV-seronegative. This rearrangement joins TRBV15 to TRBJ1-2; TRBD1 aligns across 7 bases. The sample was PBMCs. The CDR3 spells CATSGTELYGYTF. The CDR3 coding sequence is TGTGCCACCAGTGGGACAGAACTTTATGGCTACACCTTC.